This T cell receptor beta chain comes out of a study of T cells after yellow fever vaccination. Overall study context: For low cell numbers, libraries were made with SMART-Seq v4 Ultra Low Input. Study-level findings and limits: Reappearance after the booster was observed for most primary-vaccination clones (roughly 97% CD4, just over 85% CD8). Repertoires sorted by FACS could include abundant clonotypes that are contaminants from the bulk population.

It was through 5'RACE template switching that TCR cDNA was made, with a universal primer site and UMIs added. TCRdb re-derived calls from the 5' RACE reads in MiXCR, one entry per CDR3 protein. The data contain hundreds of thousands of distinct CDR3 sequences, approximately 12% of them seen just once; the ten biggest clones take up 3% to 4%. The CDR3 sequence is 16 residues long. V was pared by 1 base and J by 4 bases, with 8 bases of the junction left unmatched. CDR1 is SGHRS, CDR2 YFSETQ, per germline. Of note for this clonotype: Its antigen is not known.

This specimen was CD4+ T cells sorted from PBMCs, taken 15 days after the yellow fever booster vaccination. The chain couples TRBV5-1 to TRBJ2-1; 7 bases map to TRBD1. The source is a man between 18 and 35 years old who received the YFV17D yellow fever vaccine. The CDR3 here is CASSLPSTGPYNEQFF. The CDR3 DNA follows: TGCGCCAGCAGCTTGCCTTCGACAGGGCCATACAATGAGCAGTTCTTC.